A selection of T cell receptor beta chains follows, all from one sample in a study of blood T cells in healthy people across ages. From the 5' RACE reads, TCRdb called clonotypes with MiXCR, one entry per CDR3 protein. The sample yields roughly 800,000 distinct CDR3 sequences, nearly 60% seen once. The sample was blood. These receptors were collected from a young man in good health. CDR3s include the opening cysteine and the closing phenylalanine or tryptophan. The D gene is left open where the match is weak. Clone size is not always given. Where it is, it says once, few, many or a class for expanded clones.

CDR3	DNA	J	size	V	D
CASSLGLSGIGDTQYF	TGTGCCAGCAGCTTAGGACTTAGCGGCATTGGTGATACGCAGTATTTT	TRBJ2-3	.	TRBV7-6	.
CASSYLRGDEQYF	TGTGCCAGCAGTTACCTCAGGGGCGACGAGCAGTACTTC	TRBJ2-7	.	TRBV6-2/TRBV6-3	.
CSVFGDSSYEQYF	TGCAGCGTGTTCGGGGACAGCTCCTACGAGCAGTACTTC	TRBJ2-7	.	TRBV29-1	TRBD1
CSARQYLDQPQHF	TGCAGTGCTAGACAGTACCTGGATCAGCCCCAGCATTTT	TRBJ1-5	.	TRBV20-1	.
CASSPGMLFEQFF	TGTGCCAGCAGTCCGGGGATGCTGTTTGAGCAGTTCTTC	TRBJ2-1	.	TRBV4-2	.
CSAVDQGQAFF	TGCAGCGCTGTGGACCAGGGCCAAGCTTTCTTT	TRBJ1-1	.	TRBV29-1	.
CASSRAQPRGTDTQYF	TGTGCCAGCAGCAGGGCCCAACCGCGGGGAACAGATACGCAGTATTTT	TRBJ2-3	few	TRBV7-2	.
CATSRVPGTSGQPLHF	TGTGCCACCAGCAGAGTTCCCGGGACGAGTGGACAACCCCTCCACTTT	TRBJ1-6	.	TRBV15	.
CSASRGLAGGFYEQYF	TGCAGTGCTAGCCGCGGACTAGCGGGAGGGTTCTACGAGCAGTACTTC	TRBJ2-7	few	TRBV20-1	TRBD2
CASSDPWGDSYEQYF	TGTGCCAGCAGTGACCCTTGGGGAGACAGTTACGAGCAGTACTTC	TRBJ2-7	few	TRBV6-5	.
CASSREVGVYEQYF	TGTGCCAGCAGCCGGGAGGTGGGGGTCTACGAGCAGTACTTC	TRBJ2-7	.	TRBV3-1	.
CASSPGHGGRGNNEQFF	TGTGCTAGCAGCCCCGGGCACGGCGGGAGGGGAAATAATGAGCAGTTCTTC	TRBJ2-1	.	TRBV7-7	TRBD2
CASSLIEEMHEQFF	TGCGCCAGCAGCTTGATTGAAGAGATGCATGAGCAGTTCTTC	TRBJ2-1	.	TRBV5-1	.
CASSLVAGGSGVRQYF	TGTGCCAGCAGCTTAGTAGCGGGGGGGTCTGGGGTAAGGCAGTACTTC	TRBJ2-5	.	TRBV7-2	TRBD2
CASIIESGLAGAYEQYF	TGTGCCAGCATCATAGAGAGCGGCCTAGCGGGGGCCTACGAGCAGTACTTC	TRBJ2-7	.	TRBV6-6	TRBD2
CSVERWELGEQYF	TGCAGCGTTGAACGGTGGGAGTTGGGCGAGCAGTACTTC	TRBJ2-7	.	TRBV29-1	.
CAIGGPRRREKLFF	TGTGCCATCGGGGGACCCAGAAGGAGGGAAAAACTGTTTTTT	TRBJ1-4	.	TRBV10-3	.
CASSYSVELFF	TGTGCCAGCAGTTACTCCGTCGAACTGTTTTTT	TRBJ1-4	.	TRBV6-6	.
CASLRWGQGNQPQHF	TGTGCCAGCCTGCGTTGGGGACAGGGTAATCAGCCCCAGCATTTT	TRBJ1-5	once	TRBV6-6	TRBD1
CASSSEKGGEEQFF	TGCGCCAGCAGCTCGGAGAAAGGGGGGGAAGAGCAGTTCTTC	TRBJ2-1	few	TRBV5-1	.
CASSQERGWEQYF	TGTGCCAGCAGCCAAGAGAGGGGATGGGAGCAGTACTTC	TRBJ2-7	.	TRBV14	.
CASSSSGLAGQETQYF	TGTGCCAGCAGTTCCTCGGGACTAGCGGGACAAGAGACCCAGTACTTC	TRBJ2-5	few	TRBV12-3/TRBV12-4	TRBD2
CASSSLRGLQETQYF	TGTGCCAGCTCTAGCCTACGGGGATTACAAGAGACCCAGTACTTC	TRBJ2-5	.	TRBV6-1	.
CASSVDGWGDYGYTF	TGTGCCAGCAGCGTAGATGGGTGGGGCGACTATGGCTACACCTTC	TRBJ1-2	.	TRBV9	.
CASSKGTGGLYEQYF	TGCGCCAGCAGTAAAGGGACAGGGGGATTGTACGAGCAGTACTTC	TRBJ2-7	few	TRBV10-2	TRBD1